This T cell receptor (beta chain) was identified in a study of cytomegalovirus exposure and HLA in healthy donors. General study points: Subsequent analysis of the 120 or so validation repertoires found a tendency for first-cohort TCR clusters to co-occur.

This clone appeared a single time. Its cognate antigen is unknown. The repertoire was sequenced with immunoSEQ multiplex PCR; TCRdb's copy has only in-frame clones and lacks some. The sample lists 160,000 or so clones, around nine tenths occurring once. The CDR3 runs 14 residues. The trim removed 5 bases at V and 4 bases at J, leaving 5 bases unmatched. Germline V lookup: CDR1 MNHEY, CDR2 SMNVEV (reference sequence). The J gene is TRBJ1-5, the V gene TRBV27; 7 bases are shared with TRBD1. The TCR originated in a man aged 18-30 years in good health and CMV-seronegative. The sample taken for sequencing was PBMCs. The CDR3 DNA follows: TGTGCCAGCAGTCCCGGGACAGAGAATCAGCCCCAGCATTTT. It yields the protein CASSPGTENQPQHF.